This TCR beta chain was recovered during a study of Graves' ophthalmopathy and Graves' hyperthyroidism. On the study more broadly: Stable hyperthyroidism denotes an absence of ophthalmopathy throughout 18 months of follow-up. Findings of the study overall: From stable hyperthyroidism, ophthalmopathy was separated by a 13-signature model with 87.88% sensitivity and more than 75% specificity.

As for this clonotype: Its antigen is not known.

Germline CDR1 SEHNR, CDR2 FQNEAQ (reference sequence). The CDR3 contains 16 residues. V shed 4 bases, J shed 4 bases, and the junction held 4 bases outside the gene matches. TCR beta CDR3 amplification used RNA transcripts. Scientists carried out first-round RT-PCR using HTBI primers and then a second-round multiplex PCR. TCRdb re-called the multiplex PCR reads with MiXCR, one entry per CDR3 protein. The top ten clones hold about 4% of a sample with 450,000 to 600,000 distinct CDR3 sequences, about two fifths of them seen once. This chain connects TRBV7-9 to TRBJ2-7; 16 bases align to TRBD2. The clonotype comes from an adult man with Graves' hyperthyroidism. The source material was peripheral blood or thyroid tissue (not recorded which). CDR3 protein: CASSWGLAGGGYEQYF. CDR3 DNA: TGTGCCAGCAGCTGGGGACTAGCGGGAGGGGGTTACGAGCAGTACTTC.